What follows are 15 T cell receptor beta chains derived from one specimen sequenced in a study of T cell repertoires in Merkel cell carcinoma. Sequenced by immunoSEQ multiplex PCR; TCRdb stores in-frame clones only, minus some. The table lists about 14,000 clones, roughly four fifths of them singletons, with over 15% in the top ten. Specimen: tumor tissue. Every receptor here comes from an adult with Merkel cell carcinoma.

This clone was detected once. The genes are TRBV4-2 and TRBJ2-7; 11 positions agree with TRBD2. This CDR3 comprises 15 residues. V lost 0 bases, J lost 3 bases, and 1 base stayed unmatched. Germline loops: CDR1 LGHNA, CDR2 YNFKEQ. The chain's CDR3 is CASSQELAGVYEQYF. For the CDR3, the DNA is TGTGCCAGCAGCCAAGAACTAGCGGGAGTCTACGAGCAGTACTTC.

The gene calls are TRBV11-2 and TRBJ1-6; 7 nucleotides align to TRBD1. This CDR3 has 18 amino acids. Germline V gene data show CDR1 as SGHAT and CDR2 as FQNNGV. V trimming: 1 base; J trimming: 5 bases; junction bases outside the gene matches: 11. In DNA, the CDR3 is TGTGCCAGCAGCTTAGTGTCAGGGGACAGCGGGAATAATTCACCCCTCCACTTT. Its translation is CASSLVSGDSGNNSPLHF.

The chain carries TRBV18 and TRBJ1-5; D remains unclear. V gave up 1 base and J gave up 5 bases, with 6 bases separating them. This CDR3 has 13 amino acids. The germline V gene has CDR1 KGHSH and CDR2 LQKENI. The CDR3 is CASSPRGDQPQHF. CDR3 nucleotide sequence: TGTGCCAGCTCACCACGAGGAGATCAGCCCCAGCATTTT.

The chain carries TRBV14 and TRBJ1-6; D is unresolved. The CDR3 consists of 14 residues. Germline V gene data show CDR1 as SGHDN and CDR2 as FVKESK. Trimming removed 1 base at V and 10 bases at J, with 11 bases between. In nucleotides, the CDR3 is TGTGCCAGCAGCCAAGGAGTCCTTAGGTCACCCCTCCACTTT. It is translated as CASSQGVLRSPLHF.

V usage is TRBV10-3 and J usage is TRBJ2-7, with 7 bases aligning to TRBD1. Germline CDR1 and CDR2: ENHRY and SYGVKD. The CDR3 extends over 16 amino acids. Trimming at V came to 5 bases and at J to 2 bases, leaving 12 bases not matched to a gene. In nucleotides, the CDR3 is TGTGCCATCAGTCCCCCGGTCAGACAGGGTCCCTACGAGCAGTACTTC. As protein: CAISPPVRQGPYEQYF.

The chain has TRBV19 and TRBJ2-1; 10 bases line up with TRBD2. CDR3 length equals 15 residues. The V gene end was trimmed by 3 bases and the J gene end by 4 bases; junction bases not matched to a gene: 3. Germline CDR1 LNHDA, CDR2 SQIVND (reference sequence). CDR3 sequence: CASSIKRGGYNEQFF. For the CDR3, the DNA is TGTGCCAGTAGTATTAAGCGGGGGGGATACAATGAGCAGTTCTTC.

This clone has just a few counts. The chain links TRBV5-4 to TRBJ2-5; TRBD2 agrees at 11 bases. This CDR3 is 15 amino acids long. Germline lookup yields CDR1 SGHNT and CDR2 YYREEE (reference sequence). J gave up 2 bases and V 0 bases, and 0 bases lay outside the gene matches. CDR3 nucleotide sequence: TGTGCCAGCAGCTTGGGACTAGCGGGACAAGAGACCCAGTACTTC. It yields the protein CASSLGLAGQETQYF.

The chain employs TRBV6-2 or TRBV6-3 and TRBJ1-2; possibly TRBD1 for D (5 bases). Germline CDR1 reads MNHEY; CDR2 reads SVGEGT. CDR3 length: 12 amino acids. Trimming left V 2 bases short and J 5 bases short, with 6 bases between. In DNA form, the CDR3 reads TGTGCCAGCAGTTACGACAGATATGGCTACACCTTC. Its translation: CASSYDRYGYTF.

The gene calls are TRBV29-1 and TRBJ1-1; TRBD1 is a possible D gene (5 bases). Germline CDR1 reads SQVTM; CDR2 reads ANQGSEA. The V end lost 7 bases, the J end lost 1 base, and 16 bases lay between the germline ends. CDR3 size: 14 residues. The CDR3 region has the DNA TGCAGCGCCCGGGTCGGGGGTACGAACACTGAAGCTTTCTTT. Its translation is CSARVGGTNTEAFF. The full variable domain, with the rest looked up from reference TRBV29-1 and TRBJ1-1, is SAVISQKPSRDICQRGTSLTIQCQVDSQVTMMFWYRQQPGQSLTLIATANQGSEATYESGFVIDKFPISRPNLTFSTLTVSNMSPEDSSIYLCSARVGGTNTEAFFGQGTRLTVV.

CDR3 nucleotides: TGTGCCAGCAGAATCACTTATTCTGGGGCCAACGTCCTGACTTTC. It encodes CASRITYSGANVLTF. This chain joins TRBV6-6 and TRBJ2-6; D is undetermined. The length of the CDR3 is 15 residues. V was trimmed by 6 bases and J by 1 base, leaving 10 bases between them. Germline V CDR1 and CDR2: MNHNY, SVGAGI (reference sequence).

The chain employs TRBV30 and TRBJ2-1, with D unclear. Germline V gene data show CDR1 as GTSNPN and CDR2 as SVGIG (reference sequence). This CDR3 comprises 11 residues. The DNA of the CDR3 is TGTGGCGCGAGCTCCTACAATGAGCAGTTCTTC. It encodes CGASSYNEQFF.

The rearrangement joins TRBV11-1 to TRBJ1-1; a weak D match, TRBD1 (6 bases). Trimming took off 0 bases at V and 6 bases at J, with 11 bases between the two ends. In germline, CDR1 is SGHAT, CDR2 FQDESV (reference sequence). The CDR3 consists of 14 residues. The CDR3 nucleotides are TGTGCCAGCAGCTTAGCCCAGGGGTACGCTGAAGCTTTCTTT. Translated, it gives CASSLAQGYAEAFF.

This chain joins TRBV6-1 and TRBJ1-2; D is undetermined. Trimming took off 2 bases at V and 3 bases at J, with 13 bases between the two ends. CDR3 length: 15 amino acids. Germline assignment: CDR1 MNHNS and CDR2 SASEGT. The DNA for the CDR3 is TGTGCCAGCAGTGAAAAAGCCACGTCCTACTATGGCTACACCTTC. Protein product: CASSEKATSYYGYTF.

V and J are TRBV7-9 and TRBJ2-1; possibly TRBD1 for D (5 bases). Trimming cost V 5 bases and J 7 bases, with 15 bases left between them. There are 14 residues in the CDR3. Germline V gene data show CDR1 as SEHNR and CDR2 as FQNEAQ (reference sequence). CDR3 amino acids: CASSPREFLNEQFF. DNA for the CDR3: TGTGCCAGCAGCCCCAGGGAATTTTTAAATGAGCAGTTCTTC.

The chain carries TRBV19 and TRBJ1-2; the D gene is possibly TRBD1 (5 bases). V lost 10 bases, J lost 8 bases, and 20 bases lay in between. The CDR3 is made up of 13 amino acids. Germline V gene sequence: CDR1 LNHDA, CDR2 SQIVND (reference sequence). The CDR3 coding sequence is TGTGCCACATCAACCGGGACGATCCGCGGCTACACCTTC. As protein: CATSTGTIRGYTF.